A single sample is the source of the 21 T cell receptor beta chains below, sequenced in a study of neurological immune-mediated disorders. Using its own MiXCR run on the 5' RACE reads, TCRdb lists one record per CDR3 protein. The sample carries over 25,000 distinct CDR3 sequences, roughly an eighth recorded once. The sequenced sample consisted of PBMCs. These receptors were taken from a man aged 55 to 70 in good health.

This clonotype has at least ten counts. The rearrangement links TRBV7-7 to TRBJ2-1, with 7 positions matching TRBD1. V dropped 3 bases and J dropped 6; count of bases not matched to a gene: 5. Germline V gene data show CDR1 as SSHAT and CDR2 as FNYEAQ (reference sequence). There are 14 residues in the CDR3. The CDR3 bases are TGTGCCAGCAGCTTGGGTCCAGGGGGCAATGAGCAGTTCTTC. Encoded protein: CASSLGPGGNEQFF.

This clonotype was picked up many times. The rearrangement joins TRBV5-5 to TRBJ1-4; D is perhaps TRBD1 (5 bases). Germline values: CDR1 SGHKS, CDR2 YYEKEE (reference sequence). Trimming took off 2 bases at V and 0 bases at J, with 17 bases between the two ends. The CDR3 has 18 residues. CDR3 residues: CASSFFGSKGATNEKLFF. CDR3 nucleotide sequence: TGTGCCAGCAGCTTTTTCGGCTCCAAAGGGGCAACTAATGAAAAACTGTTTTTT.

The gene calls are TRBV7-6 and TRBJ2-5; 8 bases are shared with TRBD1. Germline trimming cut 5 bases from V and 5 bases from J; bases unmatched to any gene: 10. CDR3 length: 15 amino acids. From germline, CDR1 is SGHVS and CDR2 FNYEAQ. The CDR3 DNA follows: TGTGCCAGCAGCGCAGGGGGCGCCTATAGGGAGACCCAGTACTTC. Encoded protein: CASSAGGAYRETQYF.

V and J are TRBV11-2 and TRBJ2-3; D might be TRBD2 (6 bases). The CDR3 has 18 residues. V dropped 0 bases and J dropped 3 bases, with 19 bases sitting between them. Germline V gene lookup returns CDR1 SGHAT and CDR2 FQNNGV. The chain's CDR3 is CASSLDPLRAGRTDTQYF. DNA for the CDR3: TGTGCCAGCAGCTTAGATCCCCTCCGGGCGGGAAGGACAGATACGCAGTATTTT. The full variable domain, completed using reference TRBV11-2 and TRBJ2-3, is EAGVAQSPRYKIIEKRQSVAFWCNPISGHATLYWYQQILGQGPKLLIQFQNNGVVDDSQLPKDRFSAERLKGVDSTLKIQPAKLEDSAVYLCASSLDPLRAGRTDTQYFGPGTRLTVL.

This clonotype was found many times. In DNA form, the CDR3 reads TGCGCCAGCAGCTACCGGGACACCAACTATGGCTACACCTTC. Translating it yields CASSYRDTNYGYTF. The rearrangement links TRBV5-1 to TRBJ1-2, with D possibly being TRBD1 (6 bases). Germline assignment: CDR1 SGHRS and CDR2 YFSETQ. The V gene lost 3 bases and the J gene lost 2 bases, with 11 bases spanning the gap. The length of the CDR3 is 14 residues.

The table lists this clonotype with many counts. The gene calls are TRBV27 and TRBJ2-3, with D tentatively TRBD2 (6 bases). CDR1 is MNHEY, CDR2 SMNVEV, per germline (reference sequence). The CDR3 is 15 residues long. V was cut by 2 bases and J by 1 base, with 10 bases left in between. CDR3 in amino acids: CASSLALARTDTQYF. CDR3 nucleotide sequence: TGTGCCAGCAGTTTAGCCCTAGCGCGCACAGATACGCAGTATTTT.

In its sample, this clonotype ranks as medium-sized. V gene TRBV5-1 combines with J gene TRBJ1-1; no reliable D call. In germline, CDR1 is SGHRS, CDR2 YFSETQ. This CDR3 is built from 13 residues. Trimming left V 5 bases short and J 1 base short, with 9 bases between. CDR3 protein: CASREATNTEAFF. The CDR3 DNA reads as TGCGCCAGCAGGGAGGCAACGAACACTGAAGCTTTCTTT.

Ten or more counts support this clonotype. The CDR3 sequence is CASSWRTGGSEQYF. The CDR3 DNA sequence: TGCGCCAGCAGCTGGCGGACAGGGGGAAGCGAGCAGTACTTC. The rearrangement uses TRBV5-1 and TRBJ2-7, with 10 bases fitting TRBD1. V dropped 3 bases and J dropped 6; count of bases not matched to a gene: 6. The CDR3 has 14 amino acids. Germline V gene lookup returns CDR1 SGHRS and CDR2 YFSETQ.

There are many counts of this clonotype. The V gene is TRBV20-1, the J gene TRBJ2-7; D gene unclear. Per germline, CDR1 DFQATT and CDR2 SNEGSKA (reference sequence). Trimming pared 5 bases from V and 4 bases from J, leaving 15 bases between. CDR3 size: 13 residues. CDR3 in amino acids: CSAVKTPLYEQYF. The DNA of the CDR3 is TGCAGTGCTGTCAAAACCCCTTTGTACGAGCAGTACTTC.

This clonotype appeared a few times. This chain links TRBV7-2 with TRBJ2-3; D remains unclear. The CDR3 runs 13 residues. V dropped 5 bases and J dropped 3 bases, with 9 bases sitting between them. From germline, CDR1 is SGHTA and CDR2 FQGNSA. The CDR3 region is CASSPIGTDTQYF. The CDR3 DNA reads TGTGCCAGCAGCCCCATCGGGACAGATACGCAGTATTTT.

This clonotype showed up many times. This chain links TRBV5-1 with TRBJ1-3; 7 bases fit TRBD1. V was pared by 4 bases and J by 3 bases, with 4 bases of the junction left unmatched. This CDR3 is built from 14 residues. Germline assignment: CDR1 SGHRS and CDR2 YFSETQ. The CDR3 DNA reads TGCGCCAGCAGCCTTGACAGGGTTGGAAACACCATATATTTT. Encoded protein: CASSLDRVGNTIYF.

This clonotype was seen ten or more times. Here the CDR3 DNA reads TGTGCCAGCAGCTTGTCCGCGGGGAGTGGAAACACCATATATTTT. Encoded protein: CASSLSAGSGNTIYF. The chain recombines TRBV7-8 with TRBJ1-3; no reliable D call. Germline V gene data show CDR1 as SGHVS and CDR2 as FQNEAQ. The ends were cut back, 3 bases at V and 3 bases at J, with 12 bases in the middle. The CDR3 consists of 15 residues.

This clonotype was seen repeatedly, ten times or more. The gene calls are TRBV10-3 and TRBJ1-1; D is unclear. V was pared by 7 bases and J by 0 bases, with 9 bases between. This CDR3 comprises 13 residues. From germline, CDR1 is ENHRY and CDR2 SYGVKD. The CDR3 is CAINRDMNTEAFF. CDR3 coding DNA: TGTGCCATCAACCGGGATATGAACACTGAAGCTTTCTTT.

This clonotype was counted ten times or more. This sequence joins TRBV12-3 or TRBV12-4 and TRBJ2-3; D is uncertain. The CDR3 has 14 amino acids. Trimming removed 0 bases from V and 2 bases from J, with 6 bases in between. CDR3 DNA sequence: TGTGCCAGCAGTTTAGCGGTTTTCACAGATACGCAGTATTTT. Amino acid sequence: CASSLAVFTDTQYF.

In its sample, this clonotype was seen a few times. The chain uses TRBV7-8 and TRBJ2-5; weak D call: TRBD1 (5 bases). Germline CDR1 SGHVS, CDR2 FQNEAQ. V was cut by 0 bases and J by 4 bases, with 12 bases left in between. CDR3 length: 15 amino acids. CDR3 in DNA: TGTGCCAGCAGCTTAGCGCTAGGGGCGGCAGAGACCCAGTACTTC. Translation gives CASSLALGAAETQYF.

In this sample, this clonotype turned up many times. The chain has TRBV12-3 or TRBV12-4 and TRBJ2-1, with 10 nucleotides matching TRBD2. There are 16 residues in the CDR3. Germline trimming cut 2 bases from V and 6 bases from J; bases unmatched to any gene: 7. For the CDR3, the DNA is TGTGCCAGCAGTTTAAGAGCGGGAGGGCCGGGCAATGAGCAGTTCTTC. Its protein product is CASSLRAGGPGNEQFF.

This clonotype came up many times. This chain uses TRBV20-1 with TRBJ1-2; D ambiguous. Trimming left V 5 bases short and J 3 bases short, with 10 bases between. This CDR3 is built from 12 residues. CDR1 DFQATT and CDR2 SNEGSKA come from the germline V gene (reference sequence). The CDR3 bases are TGCAGTGCTCTGCAGGAGGACTATGGCTACACCTTC. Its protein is CSALQEDYGYTF.

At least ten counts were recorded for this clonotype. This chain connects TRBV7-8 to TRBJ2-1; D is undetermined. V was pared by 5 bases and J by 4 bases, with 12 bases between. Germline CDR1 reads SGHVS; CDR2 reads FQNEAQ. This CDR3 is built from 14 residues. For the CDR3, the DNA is TGTGCCAGCAGCCCCCTAGGCAATTACAATGAGCAGTTCTTC. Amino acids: CASSPLGNYNEQFF.

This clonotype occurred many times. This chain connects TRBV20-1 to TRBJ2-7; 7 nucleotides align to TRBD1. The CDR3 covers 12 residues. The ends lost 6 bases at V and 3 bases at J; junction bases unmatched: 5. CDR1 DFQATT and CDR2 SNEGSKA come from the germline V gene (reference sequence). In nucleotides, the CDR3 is TGCAGTGCCACCGGGACAGTCTACGAGCAGTACTTC. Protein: CSATGTVYEQYF.

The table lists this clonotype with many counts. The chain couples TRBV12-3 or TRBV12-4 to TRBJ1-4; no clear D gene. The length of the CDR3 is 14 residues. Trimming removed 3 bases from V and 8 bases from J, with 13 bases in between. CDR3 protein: CASSFGQIGEKLFF. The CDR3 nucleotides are TGTGCCAGCAGTTTTGGGCAAATTGGGGAAAAACTGTTTTTT.

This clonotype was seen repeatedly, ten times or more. As DNA, the CDR3 is TGTGCCAGCAGCCCCCGTGTAGGGGTTGGCTACACCTTC. Protein product: CASSPRVGVGYTF. This sequence joins TRBV9 and TRBJ1-2, with D perhaps matching TRBD1 (5 bases). Trimming removed 4 bases from V and 7 bases from J, with 14 bases in between. The germline CDR1 and CDR2 sequences are SGDLS and YYNGEE. The CDR3 has 13 residues.